The T cell receptor beta chain under discussion was sequenced for a study of vaccination and CD4 T cells after COVID-19. Researchers used the Oncomine TCR Beta short-read assay to sequence DNA from cultured CD4+ T cells. In TCRdb, the PCR reads were re-called with MiXCR into one record per CDR3 protein. This repertoire shows 14,000 or so distinct CDR3 sequences, roughly 29% found once; its top ten account for 20% to 25%. V shed 5 bases and J 4 bases; nucleotides not matched to a gene: 7. The germline CDR1 and CDR2 sequences are LNHDA and SQIVND (reference sequence). The CDR3 has 14 amino acids. As to treatment: roughly 11-day PBMC culture with coronavirus spike peptide pools or control peptides (ViraFEST assay). This clonotype came up a few times. Its specificity is not known.

The clonotype comes from a human donor with COVID-19. This chain connects TRBV19 to TRBJ1-2, with TRBD1 matching over 7 bases. Sequenced sample: cultured CD4+ T cells from blood. In DNA form, the CDR3 reads TGTGCCAGTAGTCTCCGACAGGGCTCCTATGGCTACACCTTC. This encodes CASSLRQGSYGYTF.